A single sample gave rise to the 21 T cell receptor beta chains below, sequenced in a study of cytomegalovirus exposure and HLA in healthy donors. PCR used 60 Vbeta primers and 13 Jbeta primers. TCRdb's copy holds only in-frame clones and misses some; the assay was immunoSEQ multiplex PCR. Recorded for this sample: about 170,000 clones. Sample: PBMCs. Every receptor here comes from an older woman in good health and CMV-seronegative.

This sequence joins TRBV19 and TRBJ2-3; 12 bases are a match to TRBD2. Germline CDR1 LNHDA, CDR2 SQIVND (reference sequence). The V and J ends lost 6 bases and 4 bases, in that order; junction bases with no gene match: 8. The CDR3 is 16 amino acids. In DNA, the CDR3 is TGTGCCAGTAGAAGTCTAGCGGGGGGGCGTGCAGATACGCAGTATTTT. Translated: CASRSLAGGRADTQYF.

CDR3 bases: TGCGCCAGCAGTCGAGAGGGCACGGCAAACATACCTCGGCGTACGCAGTATTTT. Translated: CASSREGTANIPRRTQYF. The chain joins TRBV23-1 to TRBJ2-3, with D possibly TRBD2 on 5 matching bases. TRBV23-1 is designated an ORF whose function remains uncertain. Trimming took off 4 bases at V and 8 bases at J, with 28 bases between the two ends. The CDR3 is 18 residues long.

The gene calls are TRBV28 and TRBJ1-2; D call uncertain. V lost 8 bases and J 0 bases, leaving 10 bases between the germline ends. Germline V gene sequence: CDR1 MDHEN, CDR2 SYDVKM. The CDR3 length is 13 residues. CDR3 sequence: CASRLHPNYGYTF. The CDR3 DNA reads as TGTGCCAGCCGATTACACCCTAACTATGGCTACACCTTC.

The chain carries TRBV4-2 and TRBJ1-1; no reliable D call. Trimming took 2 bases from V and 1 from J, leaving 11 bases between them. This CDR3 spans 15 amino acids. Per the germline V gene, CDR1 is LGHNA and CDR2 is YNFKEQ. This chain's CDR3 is CASSQYSVENTEAFF. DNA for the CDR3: TGTGCCAGCAGCCAATATTCGGTTGAGAACACTGAAGCTTTCTTT.

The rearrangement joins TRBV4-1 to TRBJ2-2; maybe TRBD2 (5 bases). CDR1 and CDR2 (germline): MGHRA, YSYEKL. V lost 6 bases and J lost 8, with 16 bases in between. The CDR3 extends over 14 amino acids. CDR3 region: CASSQPEVGGELFF. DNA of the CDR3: TGCGCCAGCAGTCAACCGGAGGTGGGGGGGGAGCTGTTTTTT.

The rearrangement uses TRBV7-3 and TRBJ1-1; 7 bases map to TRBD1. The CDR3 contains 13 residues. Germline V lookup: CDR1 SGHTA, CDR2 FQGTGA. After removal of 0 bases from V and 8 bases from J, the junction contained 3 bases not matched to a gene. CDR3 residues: CASSLTGGSEAFF. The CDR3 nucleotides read TGTGCCAGCAGCTTAACAGGGGGCTCGGAAGCTTTCTTT.

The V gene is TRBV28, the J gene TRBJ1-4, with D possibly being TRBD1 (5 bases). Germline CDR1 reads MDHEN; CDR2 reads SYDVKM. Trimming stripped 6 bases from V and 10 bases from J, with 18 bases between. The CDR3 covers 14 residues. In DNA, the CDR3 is TGTGCCAGCAGAGCCGGGGGGGGAGATGGAAAACTGTTTTTT. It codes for CASRAGGGDGKLFF.

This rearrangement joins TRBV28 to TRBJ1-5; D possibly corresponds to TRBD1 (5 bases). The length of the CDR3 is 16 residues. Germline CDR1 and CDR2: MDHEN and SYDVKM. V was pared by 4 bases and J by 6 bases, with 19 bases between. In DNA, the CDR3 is TGTGCCAGCAGTTCGAGCCCGCAGGGAAGTCGTCAGCCCCAGCATTTT. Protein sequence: CASSSSPQGSRQPQHF.

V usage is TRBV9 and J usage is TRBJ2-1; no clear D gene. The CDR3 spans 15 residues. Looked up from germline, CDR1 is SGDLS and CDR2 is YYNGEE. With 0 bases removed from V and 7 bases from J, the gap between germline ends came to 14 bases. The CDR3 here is CASSVGIVTTNEQFF. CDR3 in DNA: TGTGCCAGCAGCGTAGGTATAGTAACTACAAATGAGCAGTTCTTC.

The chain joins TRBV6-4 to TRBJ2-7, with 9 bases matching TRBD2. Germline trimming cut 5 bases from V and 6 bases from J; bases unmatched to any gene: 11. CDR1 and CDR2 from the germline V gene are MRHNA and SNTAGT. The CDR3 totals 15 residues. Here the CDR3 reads CASSTTASGVSEQYF. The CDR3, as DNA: TGTGCCAGCAGTACTACCGCTAGCGGGGTGAGCGAGCAGTACTTC.

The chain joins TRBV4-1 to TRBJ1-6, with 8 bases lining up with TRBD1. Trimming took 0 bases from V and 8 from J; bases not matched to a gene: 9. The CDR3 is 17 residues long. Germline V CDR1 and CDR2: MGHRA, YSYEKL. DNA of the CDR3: TGCGCCAGCAGCCAAGATCGTTTCGGCAGGGGGCATTCACCCCTCCACTTT. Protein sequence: CASSQDRFGRGHSPLHF.

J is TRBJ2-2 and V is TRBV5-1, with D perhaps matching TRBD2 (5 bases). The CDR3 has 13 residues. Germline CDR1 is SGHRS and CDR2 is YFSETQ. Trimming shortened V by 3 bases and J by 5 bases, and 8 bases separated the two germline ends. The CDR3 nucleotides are TGCGCCAGCAGCTCCGGGGATACCGGGGAGCTGTTTTTT. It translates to CASSSGDTGELFF.

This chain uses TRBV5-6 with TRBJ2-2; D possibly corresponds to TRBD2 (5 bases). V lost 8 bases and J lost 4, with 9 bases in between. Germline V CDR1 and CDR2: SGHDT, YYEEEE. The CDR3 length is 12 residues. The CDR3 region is CASFAGTGELFF. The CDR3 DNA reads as TGTGCCAGTTTCGCGGGCACCGGGGAGCTGTTTTTT.

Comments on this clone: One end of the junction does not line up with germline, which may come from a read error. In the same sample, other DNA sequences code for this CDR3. The CDR3 reads CSAQATGSNYYEQYF. CDR3 bases: TGCAGCGCCCAAGCCACAGGGTCAAACTACTACGAGCAGTACTTT. The rearrangement uses TRBV29-1 and TRBJ2-7, with a tentative D call TRBD1 (6 bases). This CDR3 is built from 15 residues. Germline CDR1 reads SQVTM; CDR2 reads ANQGSEA.

This CDR3 reads CASSSLRDSYGYTF. CDR3 bases: TGTGCCAGCAGCAGTCTGAGGGACAGCTATGGCTACACCTTC. The chain combines TRBV21-1 with TRBJ1-2; the table's D call, TRBD1, has no DNA check behind it. TRBV21-1 is deemed a pseudogene. The CDR3 has 14 residues.

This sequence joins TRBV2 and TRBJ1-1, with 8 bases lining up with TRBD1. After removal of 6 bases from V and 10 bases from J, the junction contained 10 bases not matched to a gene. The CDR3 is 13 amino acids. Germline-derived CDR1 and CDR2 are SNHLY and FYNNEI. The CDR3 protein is CASRHDRGGGAFF. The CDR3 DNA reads TGTGCCAGCAGGCATGACAGGGGCGGGGGAGCTTTCTTT.

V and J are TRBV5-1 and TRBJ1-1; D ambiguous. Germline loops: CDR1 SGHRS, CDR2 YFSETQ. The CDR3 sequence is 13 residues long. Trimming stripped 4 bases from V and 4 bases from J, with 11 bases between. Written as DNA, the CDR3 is TGCGCCAGCAGCGTTTCGGTTGGCACTGAAGCTTTCTTT. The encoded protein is CASSVSVGTEAFF.

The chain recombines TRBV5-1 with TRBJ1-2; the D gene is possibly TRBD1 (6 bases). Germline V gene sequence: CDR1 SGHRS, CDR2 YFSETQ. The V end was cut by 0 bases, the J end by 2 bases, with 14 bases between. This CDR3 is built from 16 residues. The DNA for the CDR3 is TGCGCCAGCAGCTTGGTAGCAGGGGCAGGAAACTATGGCTACACCTTC. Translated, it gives CASSLVAGAGNYGYTF.

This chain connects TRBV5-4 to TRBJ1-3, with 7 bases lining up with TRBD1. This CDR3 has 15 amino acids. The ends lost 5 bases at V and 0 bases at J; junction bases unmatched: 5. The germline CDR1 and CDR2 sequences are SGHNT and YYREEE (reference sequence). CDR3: CASSSGTASGNTIYF. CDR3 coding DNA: TGTGCCAGCAGTTCCGGGACAGCCTCTGGAAACACCATATATTTT.

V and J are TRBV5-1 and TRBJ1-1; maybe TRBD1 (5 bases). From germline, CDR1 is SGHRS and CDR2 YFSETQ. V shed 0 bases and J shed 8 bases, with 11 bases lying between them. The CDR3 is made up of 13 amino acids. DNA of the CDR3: TGCGCCAGCAGCTTGGGGGGCTCTCCCGAAGCTTTCTTT. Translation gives CASSLGGSPEAFF. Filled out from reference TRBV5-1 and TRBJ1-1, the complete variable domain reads KAGVTQTPRYLIKTRGQQVTLSCSPISGHRSVSWYQQTPGQGLQFLFEYFSETQRNKGNFPGRFSGRQFSNSRSEMNVSTLELGDSALYLCASSLGGSPEAFFGQGTRLTVV.

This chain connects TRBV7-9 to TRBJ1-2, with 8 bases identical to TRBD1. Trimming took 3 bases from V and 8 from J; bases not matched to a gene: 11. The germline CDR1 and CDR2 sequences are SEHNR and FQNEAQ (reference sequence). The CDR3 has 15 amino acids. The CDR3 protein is CASSFTQGALVGYTF. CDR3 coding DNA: TGTGCCAGCAGCTTCACCCAGGGGGCATTAGTCGGCTACACCTTC. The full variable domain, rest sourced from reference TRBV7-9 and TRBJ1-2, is DTGVSQNPRHKITKRGQNVTFRCDPISEHNRLYWYRQTLGQGPEFLTYFQNEAQLEKSRLLSDRFSAERPKGSFSTLEIQRTEQGDSAMYLCASSFTQGALVGYTFGSGTRLTVV.